This T cell receptor beta chain was captured in a study of cytomegalovirus exposure and HLA in healthy donors. The PCR used 60 Vbeta and 13 Jbeta primers. TCRdb's table, derived via immunoSEQ multiplex PCR, lists solely in-frame clones and lacks some. The table has about 52,000 clones, approximately 70% seen once. V was cut by 0 bases and J by 5 bases, with 8 bases left in between. CDR3 size: 13 residues. The V gene's germline CDR1 is SGHRS and CDR2 YFSETQ. General study findings and limits: Follow-up analysis seemed to connect common viral pathogens with several of the most significant clusters identified.

On this clone: Its cognate antigen is unknown.

The clonotype was recovered from a young man in good health and CMV-seronegative. The chain joins TRBV5-1 to TRBJ2-5, with D tentatively TRBD1 (5 bases). Sequencing used PBMCs. The CDR3 DNA sequence: TGCGCCAGCAGCTTGGCAGGGATCGAGACCCAGTACTTC. Translation gives CASSLAGIETQYF. The full variable domain, rest sourced from reference TRBV5-1 and TRBJ2-5, is KAGVTQTPRYLIKTRGQQVTLSCSPISGHRSVSWYQQTPGQGLQFLFEYFSETQRNKGNFPGRFSGRQFSNSRSEMNVSTLELGDSALYLCASSLAGIETQYFGPGTRLLVL.